One sample yielded the 2 T cell receptor beta chains listed below, sequenced in a study of CD4 T cell repertoires in COVID-19. Assay used: immunoSEQ multiplex PCR; TCRdb lists only in-frame clones, some missing. The sample shows tens of thousands of clones, around 82% of them seen only once. The sequencing here drew on CD4+ T cells from peripheral blood, taken after recovery from COVID-19. The receptors derive from a human donor who had COVID-19.

This clone was recorded once. The chain has TRBV28 and TRBJ2-5; no clear D gene. Trimming cost V 5 bases and J 3 bases, with 13 bases left between them. This CDR3 comprises 14 residues. Germline-derived CDR1 and CDR2 are MDHEN and SYDVKM. CDR3 bases: TGTGCCAGCAGTCCTCGACTCGAGGAAGAGACCCAGTACTTC. Translating gives CASSPRLEEETQYF.

This chain connects TRBV19 to TRBJ1-1, with TRBD1 as a possible D gene (5 bases). Looked up from germline, CDR1 is LNHDA and CDR2 is SQIVND (reference sequence). The CDR3 contains 17 residues. V lost 5 bases and J 0 bases, leaving 19 bases between the germline ends. CDR3 loop: CASSDPRRGLMNTEAFF. CDR3 in DNA: TGTGCCAGTAGTGACCCCCGTCGGGGCCTAATGAACACTGAAGCTTTCTTT.